A single sample gave rise to the 6 T cell receptor beta chains below, sequenced in a study of blood T cells in healthy people across ages. It was with a sample-barcoded 5' primer and a J-beta primer mix that a second PCR of roughly 7 to 12 cycles was run. TCRdb passed the 5' RACE reads through MiXCR, listing each CDR3 protein once. Of more than 700,000 distinct CDR3 sequences detected, about 53% appear once; the ten largest clones hold approximately 40%. Sequenced sample: blood. These TCRs come from a man older than 75 in good health.

The gene calls are TRBV5-1 and TRBJ2-7; 8 bases agree with TRBD2. This CDR3 has 15 residues. V shed 0 bases and J 7 bases; nucleotides not matched to a gene: 9. CDR1 is SGHRS, CDR2 YFSETQ, per germline. The CDR3 loop reads CASSLDGRAFEEQYF. In DNA form, the CDR3 reads TGCGCCAGCAGCTTGGACGGGAGGGCCTTTGAAGAGCAGTACTTC.

This clonotype was detected a few times. This chain's CDR3 is CATSRDGTEYGYTF. The CDR3 DNA sequence: TGTGCCACCAGCAGAGATGGGACCGAGTATGGCTACACCTTC. The chain uses TRBV15 and TRBJ1-2; D possibly corresponds to TRBD1 (5 bases). This CDR3 region has 14 residues. The germline gives CDR1 LNHNV, CDR2 YYDKDF (reference sequence). Trimming took 0 bases from V and 5 from J, leaving 10 bases between them.

The V call is TRBV3-1, the J call TRBJ1-2, with D hard to call. CDR1 and CDR2 (germline): LGHDT, YNNKEL (reference sequence). V lost 4 bases, J lost 4 bases, and 10 bases lay in between. The CDR3 is 13 amino acids. CDR3 region: CASSPGVSYGYTF. In nucleotides, the CDR3 is TGTGCCAGCAGCCCCGGCGTTAGCTATGGCTACACCTTC. The full variable domain, its missing parts supplied by reference TRBV3-1 and TRBJ1-2, is DTAVSQTPKYLVTQMGNDKSIKCEQNLGHDTMYWYKQDSKKFLKIMFSYNNKELIINETVPNRFSPKSPDKAHLNLHINSLELGDSAVYFCASSPGVSYGYTFGSGTRLTVV.

The CDR3 is CASSLYRGGKETQYF. As DNA, the CDR3 is TGTGCCAGCAGCTTATACCGCGGGGGGAAAGAGACCCAGTACTTC. The rearrangement uses TRBV7-2 and TRBJ2-5; 8 nucleotides match TRBD2. Trimming took 2 bases from V and 3 from J; bases not matched to a gene: 5. This CDR3 is built from 15 residues. CDR1 and CDR2 (germline): SGHTA, FQGNSA.

This chain uses TRBV29-1 with TRBJ2-3; 7 positions agree with TRBD2. Germline loops: CDR1 SQVTM, CDR2 ANQGSEA. J lost 14 bases, V lost 7 bases, and 21 bases had no gene match. CDR3 length: 14 amino acids. The CDR3 DNA is TGCAGCGCTCAAGGGAGGGACCAGCACAGATACGCGTATTTT. As protein: CSAQGRDQHRYAYF.

The chain employs TRBV20-1 and TRBJ2-1; 11 positions agree with TRBD1. The CDR3 contains 13 residues. Germline assignment: CDR1 DFQATT and CDR2 SNEGSKA (reference sequence). In DNA form, the CDR3 reads TGCTCGGGACAGGGGGGGAGAAAAAATGAGCAGTTCTTC. This translates into CSGQGGRKNEQFF.